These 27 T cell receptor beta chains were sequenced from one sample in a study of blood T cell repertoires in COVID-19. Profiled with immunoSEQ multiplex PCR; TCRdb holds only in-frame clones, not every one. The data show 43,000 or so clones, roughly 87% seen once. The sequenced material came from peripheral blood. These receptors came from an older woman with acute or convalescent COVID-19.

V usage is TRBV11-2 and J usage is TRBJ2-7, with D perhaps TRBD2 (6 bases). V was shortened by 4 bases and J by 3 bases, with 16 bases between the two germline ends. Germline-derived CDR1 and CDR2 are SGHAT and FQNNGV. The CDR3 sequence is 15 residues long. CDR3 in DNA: TGTGCCAGCAGCTCCCCCCGGGGGAGTCTCTACGAGCAGTACTTC. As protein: CASSSPRGSLYEQYF.

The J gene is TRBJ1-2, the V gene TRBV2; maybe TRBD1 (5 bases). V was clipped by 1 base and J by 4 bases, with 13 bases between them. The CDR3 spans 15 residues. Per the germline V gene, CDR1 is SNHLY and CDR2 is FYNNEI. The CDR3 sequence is CASSEVGGGVYGYTF. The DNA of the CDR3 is TGTGCCAGCAGTGAAGTGGGAGGAGGGGTCTATGGCTACACCTTC.

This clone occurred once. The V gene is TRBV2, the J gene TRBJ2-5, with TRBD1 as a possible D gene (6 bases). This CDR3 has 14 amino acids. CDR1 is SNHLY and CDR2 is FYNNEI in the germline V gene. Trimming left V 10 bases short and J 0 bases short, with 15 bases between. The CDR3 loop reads CAIPTGVDQETQYF. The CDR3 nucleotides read TGTGCCATCCCGACAGGTGTGGACCAAGAGACCCAGTACTTC.

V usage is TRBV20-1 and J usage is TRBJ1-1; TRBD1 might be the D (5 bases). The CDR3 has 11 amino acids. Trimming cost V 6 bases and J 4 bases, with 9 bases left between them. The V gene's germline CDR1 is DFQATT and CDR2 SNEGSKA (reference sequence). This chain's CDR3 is CSASTGTEAFF. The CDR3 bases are TGCAGTGCGAGCACAGGCACTGAAGCTTTCTTT.

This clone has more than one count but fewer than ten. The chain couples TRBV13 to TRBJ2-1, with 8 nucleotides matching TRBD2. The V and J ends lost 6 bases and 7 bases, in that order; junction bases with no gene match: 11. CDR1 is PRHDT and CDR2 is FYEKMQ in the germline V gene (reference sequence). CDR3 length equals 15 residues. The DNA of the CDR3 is TGTGCCAGCAGGCCCCCGGGAGGGGCTGAAAATGAGCAGTTCTTC. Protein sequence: CASRPPGGAENEQFF. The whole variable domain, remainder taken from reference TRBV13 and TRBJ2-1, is AAGVIQSPRHLIKEKRETATLKCYPIPRHDTVYWYQQGPGQDPQFLISFYEKMQSDKGSIPDRFSAQQFSDYHSELNMSSLELGDSALYFCASRPPGGAENEQFFGPGTRLTVL.

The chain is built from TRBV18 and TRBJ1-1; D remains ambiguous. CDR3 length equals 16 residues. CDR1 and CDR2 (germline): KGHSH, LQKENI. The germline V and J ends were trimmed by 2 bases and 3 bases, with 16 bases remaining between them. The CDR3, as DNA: TGTGCCAGCTCACCATTGGAGGTCGGGGTGGACACTGAAGCTTTCTTT. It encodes CASSPLEVGVDTEAFF.

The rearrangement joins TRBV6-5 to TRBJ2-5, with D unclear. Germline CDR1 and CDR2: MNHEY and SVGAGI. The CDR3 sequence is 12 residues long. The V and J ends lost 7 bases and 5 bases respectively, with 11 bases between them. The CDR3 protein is CASTLLRETQYF. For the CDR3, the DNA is TGTGCCAGCACCCTCTTGAGGGAGACCCAGTACTTC.

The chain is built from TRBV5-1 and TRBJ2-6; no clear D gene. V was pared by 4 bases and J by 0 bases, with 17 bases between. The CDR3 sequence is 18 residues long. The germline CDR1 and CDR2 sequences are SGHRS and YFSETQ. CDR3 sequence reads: CASSQIAGLYSGANVLTF. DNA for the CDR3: TGCGCCAGCAGCCAGATAGCTGGCCTTTACTCTGGGGCCAACGTCCTGACTTTC.

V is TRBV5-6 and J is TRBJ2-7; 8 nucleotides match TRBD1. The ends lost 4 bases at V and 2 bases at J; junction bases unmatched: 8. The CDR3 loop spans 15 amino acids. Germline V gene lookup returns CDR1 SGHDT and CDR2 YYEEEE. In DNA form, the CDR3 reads TGTGCCAGCAGCGCCGGGACAGGAAATACCTACGAGCAGTACTTC. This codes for CASSAGTGNTYEQYF.

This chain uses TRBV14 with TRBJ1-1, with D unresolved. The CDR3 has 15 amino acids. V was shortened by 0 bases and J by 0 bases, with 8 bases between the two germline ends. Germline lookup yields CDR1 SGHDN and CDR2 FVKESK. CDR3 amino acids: CASSQEMAMNTEAFF. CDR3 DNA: TGTGCCAGCAGCCAAGAAATGGCCATGAACACTGAAGCTTTCTTT. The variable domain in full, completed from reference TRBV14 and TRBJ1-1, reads EAGVTQFPSHSVIEKGQTVTLRCDPISGHDNLYWYRRVMGKEIKFLLHFVKESKQDESGMPNNRFLAERTGGTYSTLKVQPAELEDSGVYFCASSQEMAMNTEAFFGQGTRLTVV.

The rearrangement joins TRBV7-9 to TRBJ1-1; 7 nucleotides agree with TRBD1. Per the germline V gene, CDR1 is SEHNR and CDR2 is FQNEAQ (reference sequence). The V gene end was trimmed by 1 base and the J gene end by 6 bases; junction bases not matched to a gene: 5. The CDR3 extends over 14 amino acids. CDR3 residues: CASSLEGGVAEAFF. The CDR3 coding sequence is TGTGCCAGCAGCTTAGAAGGGGGCGTCGCTGAAGCTTTCTTT.

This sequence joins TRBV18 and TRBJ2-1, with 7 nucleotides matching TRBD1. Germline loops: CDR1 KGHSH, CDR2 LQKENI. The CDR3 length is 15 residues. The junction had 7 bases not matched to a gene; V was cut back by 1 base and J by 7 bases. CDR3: CASSPRGGAGNEQFF. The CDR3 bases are TGTGCCAGCTCACCACGAGGGGGCGCAGGGAATGAGCAGTTCTTC.

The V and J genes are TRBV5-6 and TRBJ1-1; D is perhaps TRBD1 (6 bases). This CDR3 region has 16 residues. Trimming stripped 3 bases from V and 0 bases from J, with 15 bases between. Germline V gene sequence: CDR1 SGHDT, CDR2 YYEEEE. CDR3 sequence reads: CASSSTGQGLNTEAFF. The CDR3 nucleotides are TGTGCCAGCAGCTCTACTGGCCAGGGGTTGAACACTGAAGCTTTCTTT.

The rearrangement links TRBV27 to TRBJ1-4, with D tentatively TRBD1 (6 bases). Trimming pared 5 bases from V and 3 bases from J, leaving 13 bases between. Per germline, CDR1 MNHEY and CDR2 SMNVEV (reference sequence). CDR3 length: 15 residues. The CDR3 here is CASSPNRVSNEKLFF. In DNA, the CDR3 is TGTGCCAGCAGTCCTAACAGGGTTTCTAATGAAAAACTGTTTTTT. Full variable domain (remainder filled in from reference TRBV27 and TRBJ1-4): EAQVTQNPRYLITVTGKKLTVTCSQNMNHEYMSWYRQDPGLGLRQIYYSMNVEVTDKGDVPEGYKVSRKEKRNFPLILESPSPNQTSLYFCASSPNRVSNEKLFFGSGTQLSVL.

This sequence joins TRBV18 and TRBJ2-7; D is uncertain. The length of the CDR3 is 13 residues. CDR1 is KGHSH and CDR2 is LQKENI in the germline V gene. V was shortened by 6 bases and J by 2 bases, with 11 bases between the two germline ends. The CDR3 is CASSSGIAYEQYF. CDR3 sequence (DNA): TGTGCCAGCTCGTCAGGTATCGCCTACGAGCAGTACTTC.

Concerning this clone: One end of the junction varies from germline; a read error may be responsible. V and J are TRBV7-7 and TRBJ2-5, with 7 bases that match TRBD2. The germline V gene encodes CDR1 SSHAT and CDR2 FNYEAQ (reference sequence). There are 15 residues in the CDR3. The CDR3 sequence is CASSLDLADQETQYF. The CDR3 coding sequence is TGTGCTAGCAGCTTAGATCTAGCGGACCAAGAGACCCAGTACTTC.

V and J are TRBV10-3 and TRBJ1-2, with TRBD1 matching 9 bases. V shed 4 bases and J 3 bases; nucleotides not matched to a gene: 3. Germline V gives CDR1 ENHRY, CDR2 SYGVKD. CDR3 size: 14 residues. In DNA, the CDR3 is TGTGCCATCAGTGGGGACAGGGTAGACTATGGCTACACCTTC. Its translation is CAISGDRVDYGYTF.

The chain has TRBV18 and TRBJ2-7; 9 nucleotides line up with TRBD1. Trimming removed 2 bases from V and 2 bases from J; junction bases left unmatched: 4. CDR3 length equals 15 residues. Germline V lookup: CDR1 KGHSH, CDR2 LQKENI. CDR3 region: CASSPWTGAAYEQYF. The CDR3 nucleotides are TGTGCCAGCTCACCATGGACAGGGGCGGCCTACGAGCAGTACTTC.

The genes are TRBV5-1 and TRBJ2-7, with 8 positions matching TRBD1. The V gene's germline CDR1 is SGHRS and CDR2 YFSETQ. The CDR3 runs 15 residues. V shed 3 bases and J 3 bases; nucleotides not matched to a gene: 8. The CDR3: CASSSQPGQDYEQYF. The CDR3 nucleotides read TGCGCCAGCAGCTCGCAACCGGGACAGGACTACGAGCAGTACTTC.

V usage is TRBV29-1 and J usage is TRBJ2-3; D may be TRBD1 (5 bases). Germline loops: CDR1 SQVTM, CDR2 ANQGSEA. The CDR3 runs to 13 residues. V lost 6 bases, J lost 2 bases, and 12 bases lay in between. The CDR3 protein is CSVTELFTDTQYF. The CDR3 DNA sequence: TGCAGCGTGACAGAGTTATTCACAGATACGCAGTATTTT.

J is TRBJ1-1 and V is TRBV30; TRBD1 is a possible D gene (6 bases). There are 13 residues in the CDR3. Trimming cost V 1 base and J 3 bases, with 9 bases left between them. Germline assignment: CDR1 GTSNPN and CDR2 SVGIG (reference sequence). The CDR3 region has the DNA TGTGCCTGGAGTGAAGGGGGGGACACTGAAGCTTTCTTT. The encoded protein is CAWSEGGDTEAFF.

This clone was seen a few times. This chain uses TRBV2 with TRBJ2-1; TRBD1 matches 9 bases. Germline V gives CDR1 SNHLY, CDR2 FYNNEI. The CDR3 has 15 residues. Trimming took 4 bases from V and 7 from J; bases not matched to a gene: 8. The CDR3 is CASSVPGTGKNEQFF. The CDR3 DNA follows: TGTGCCAGCAGTGTTCCCGGGACAGGGAAGAATGAGCAGTTCTTC.

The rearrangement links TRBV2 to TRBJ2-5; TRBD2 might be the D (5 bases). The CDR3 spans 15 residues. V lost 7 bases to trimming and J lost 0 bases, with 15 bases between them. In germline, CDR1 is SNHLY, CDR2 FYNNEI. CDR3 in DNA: TGTGCCAGCACCACCGACGTGGACTACCAAGAGACCCAGTACTTC. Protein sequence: CASTTDVDYQETQYF.

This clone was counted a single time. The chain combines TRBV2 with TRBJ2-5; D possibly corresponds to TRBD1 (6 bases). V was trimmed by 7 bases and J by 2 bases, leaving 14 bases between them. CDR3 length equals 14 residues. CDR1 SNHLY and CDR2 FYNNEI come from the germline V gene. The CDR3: CASKIDRNQETQYF. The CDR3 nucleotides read TGTGCCAGCAAAATCGACAGGAATCAAGAGACCCAGTACTTC.

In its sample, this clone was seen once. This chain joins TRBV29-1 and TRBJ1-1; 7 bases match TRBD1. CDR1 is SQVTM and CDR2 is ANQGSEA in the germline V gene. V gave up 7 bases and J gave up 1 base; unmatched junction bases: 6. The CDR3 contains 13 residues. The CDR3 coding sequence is TGCAGCGGACGGTACAGGGGGAACACTGAAGCTTTCTTT. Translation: CSGRYRGNTEAFF.

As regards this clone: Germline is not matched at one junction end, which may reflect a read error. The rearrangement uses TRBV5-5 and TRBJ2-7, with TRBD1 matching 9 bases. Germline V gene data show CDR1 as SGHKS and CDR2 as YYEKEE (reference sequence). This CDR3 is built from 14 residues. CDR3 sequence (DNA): TGTGCCAGCAGGTTGGGGGGGACAGGGAACGAGCAGTACTTC. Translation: CASRLGGTGNEQYF. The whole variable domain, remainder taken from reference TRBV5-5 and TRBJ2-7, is DAGVTQSPTHLIKTRGQQVTLRCSPISGHKSVSWYQQVLGQGPQFIFQYYEKEERGRGNFPDRFSARQFPNYSSELNVNALLLGDSALYLCASRLGGTGNEQYFGPGTRLTVT.

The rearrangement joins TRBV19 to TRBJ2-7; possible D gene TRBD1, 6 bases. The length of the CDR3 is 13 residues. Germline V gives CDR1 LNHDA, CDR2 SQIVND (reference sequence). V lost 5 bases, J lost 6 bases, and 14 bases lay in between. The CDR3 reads CASSWAGDGEQYF. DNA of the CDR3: TGTGCCAGTAGTTGGGCAGGGGACGGCGAGCAGTACTTC.